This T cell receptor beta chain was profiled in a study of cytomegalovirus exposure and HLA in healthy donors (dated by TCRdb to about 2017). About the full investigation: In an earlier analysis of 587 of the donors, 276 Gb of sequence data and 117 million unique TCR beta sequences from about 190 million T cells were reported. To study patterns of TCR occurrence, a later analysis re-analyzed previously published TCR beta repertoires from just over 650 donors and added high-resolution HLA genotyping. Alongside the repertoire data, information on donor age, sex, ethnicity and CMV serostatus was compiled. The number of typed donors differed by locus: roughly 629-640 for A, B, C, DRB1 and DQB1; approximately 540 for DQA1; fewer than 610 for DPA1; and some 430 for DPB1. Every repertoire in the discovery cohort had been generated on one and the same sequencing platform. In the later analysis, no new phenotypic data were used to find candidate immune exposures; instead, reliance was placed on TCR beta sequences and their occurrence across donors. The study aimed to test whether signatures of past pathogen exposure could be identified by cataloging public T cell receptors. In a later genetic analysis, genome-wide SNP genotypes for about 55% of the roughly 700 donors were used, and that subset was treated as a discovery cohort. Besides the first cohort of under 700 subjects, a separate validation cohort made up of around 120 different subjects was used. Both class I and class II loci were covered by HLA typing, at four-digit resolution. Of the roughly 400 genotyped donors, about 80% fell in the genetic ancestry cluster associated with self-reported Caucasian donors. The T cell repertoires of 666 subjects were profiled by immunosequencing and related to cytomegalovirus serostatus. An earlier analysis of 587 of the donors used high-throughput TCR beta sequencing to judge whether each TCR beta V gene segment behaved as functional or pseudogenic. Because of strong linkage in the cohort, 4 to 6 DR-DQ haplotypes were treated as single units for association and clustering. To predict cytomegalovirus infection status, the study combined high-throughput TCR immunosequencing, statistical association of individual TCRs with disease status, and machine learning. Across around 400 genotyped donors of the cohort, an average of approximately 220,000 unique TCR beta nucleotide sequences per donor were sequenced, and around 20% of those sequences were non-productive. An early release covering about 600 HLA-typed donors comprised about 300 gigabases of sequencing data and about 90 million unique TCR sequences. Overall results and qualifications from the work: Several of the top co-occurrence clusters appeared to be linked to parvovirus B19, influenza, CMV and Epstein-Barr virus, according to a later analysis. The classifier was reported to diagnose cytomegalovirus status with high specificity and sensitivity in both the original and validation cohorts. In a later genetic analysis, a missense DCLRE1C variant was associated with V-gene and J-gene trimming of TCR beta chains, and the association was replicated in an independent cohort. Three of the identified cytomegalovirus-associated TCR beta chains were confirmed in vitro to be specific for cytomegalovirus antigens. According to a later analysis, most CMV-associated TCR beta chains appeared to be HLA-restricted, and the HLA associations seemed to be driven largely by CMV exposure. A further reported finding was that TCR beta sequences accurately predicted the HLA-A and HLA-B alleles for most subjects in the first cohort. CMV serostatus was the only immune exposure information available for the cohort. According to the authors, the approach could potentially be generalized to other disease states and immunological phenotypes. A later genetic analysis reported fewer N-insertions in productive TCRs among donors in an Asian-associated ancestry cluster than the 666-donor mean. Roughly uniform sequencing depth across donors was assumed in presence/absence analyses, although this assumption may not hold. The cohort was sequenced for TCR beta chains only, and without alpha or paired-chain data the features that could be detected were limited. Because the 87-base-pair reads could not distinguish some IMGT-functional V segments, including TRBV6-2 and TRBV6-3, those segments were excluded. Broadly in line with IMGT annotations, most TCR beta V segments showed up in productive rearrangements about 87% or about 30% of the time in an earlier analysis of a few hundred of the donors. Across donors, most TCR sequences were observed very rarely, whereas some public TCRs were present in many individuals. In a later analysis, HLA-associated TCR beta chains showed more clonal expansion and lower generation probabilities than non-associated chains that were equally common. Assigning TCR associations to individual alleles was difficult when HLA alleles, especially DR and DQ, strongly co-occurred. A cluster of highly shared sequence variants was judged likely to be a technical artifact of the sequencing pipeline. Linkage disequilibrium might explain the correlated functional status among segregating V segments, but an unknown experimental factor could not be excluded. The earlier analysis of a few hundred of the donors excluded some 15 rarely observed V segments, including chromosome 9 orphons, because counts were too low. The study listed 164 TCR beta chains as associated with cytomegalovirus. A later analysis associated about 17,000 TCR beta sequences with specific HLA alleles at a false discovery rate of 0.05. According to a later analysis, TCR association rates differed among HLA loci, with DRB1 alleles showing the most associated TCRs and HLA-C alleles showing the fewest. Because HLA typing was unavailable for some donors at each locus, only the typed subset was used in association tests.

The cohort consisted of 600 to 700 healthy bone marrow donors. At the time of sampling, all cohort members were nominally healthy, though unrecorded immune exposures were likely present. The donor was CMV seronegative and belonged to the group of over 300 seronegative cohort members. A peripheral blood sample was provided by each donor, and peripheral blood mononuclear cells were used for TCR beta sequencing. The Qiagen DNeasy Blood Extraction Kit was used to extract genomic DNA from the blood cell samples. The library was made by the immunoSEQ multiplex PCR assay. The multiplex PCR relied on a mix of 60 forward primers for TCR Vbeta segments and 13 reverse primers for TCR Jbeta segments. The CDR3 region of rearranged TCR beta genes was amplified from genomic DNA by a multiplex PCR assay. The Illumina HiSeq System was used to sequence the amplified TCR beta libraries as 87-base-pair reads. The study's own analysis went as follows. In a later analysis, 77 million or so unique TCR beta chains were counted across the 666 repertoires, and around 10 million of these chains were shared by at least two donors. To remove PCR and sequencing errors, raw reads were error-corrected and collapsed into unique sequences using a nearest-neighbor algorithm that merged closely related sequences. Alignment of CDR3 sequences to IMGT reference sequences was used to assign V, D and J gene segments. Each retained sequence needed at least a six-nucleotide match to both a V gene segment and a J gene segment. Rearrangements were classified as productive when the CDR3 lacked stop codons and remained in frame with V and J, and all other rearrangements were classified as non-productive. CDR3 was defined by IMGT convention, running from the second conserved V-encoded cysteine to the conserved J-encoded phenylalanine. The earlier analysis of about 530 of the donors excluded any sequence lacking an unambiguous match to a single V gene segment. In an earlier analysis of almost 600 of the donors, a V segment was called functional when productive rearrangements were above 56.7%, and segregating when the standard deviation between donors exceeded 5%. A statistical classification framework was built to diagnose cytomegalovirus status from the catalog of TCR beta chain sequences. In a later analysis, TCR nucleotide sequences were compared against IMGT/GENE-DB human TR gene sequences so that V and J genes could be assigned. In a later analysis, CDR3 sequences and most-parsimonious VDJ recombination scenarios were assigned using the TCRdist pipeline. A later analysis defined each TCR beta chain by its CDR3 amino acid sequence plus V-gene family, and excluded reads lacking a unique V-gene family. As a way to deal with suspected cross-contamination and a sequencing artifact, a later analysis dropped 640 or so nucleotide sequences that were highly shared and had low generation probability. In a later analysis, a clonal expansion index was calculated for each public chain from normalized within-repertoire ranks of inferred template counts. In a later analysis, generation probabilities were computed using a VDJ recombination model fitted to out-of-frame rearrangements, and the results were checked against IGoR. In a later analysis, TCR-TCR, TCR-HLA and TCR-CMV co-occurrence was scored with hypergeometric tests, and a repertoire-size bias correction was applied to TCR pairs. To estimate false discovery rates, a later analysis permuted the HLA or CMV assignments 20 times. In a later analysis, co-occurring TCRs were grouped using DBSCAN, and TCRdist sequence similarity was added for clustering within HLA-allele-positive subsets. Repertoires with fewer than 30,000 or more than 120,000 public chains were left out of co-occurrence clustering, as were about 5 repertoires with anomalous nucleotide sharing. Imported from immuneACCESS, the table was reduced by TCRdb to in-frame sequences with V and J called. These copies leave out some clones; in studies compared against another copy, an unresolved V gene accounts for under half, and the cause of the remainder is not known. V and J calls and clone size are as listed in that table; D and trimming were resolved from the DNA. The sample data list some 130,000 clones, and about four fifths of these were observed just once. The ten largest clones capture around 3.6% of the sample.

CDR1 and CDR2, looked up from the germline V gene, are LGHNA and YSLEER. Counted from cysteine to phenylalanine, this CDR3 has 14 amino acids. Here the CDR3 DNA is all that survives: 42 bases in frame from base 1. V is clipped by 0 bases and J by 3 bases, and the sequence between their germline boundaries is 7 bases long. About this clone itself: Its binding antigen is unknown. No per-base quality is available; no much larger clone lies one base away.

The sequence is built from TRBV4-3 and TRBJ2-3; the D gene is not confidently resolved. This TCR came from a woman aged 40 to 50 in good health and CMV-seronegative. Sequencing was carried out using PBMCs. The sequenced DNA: TGCGCCAGCAGCCAAGATCGGTGGACAGATACGCAGTATTTT. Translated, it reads CASSQDRWTDTQYF.